This entry describes one TCR beta chain. Its cognate antigen is unknown. The source of the sample is a study of cytomegalovirus exposure and HLA in healthy donors. Findings and caveats of the study: The productive fraction for most TCR beta V segments was about 87% or about 30% in an earlier analysis. Later, TCR association rates were found to vary by HLA locus, highest for DRB1 and lowest for HLA-C.

J lost 3 bases, V lost 3 bases, and 1 base had no gene match. The CDR3 consists of 13 residues. Germline V gene data show CDR1 as LNHDA and CDR2 as SQIVND (reference sequence). Primers: 60 Vbeta forward and 13 Jbeta reverse. The table came from immunoSEQ multiplex PCR; TCRdb's copy has only in-frame clones and leaves some out. The table has around 160,000 clones, 75% seen once; the top ten hold less than 9.5%. Material for sequencing was PBMCs. This receptor was taken from a woman in her 40s in good health and CMV-seropositive. This sequence joins TRBV19 and TRBJ2-5; TRBD1 aligns across 7 bases. The CDR3 sequence: CASSMGTEETQYF. The CDR3, as DNA: TGTGCCAGTAGTATGGGGACAGAAGAGACCCAGTACTTC.